This T cell receptor beta chain comes out of a study of blood T cell repertoires in COVID-19. This CDR3 has 15 residues. Looked up from germline, CDR1 is SGHKS and CDR2 is YYEKEE (reference sequence). V dropped 4 bases and J dropped 11; count of bases not matched to a gene: 15. The repertoire was sequenced with immunoSEQ multiplex PCR; TCRdb's copy has only in-frame clones and lacks some. The data show tens of thousands of clones, with 70% to 85% seen just once and around 11% held by the top ten. The chain is built from TRBV5-5 and TRBJ1-1; 9 nucleotides agree with TRBD1. This TCR came from a man between 65 and 79 years old with acute or convalescent COVID-19. Sequencing was carried out using peripheral blood. CDR3 residues: CASSHGDRAAGGAFF. The CDR3 coding sequence is TGTGCCAGCAGCCACGGGGACAGGGCCGCGGGTGGTGCTTTCTTT.